One sample yielded the 15 T cell receptor beta chains listed below, sequenced in a study of blood T cell repertoires in COVID-19. Profiling relied on immunoSEQ multiplex PCR, and the TCRdb table lists in-frame clones only, not all of them. This repertoire shows tens of thousands of clones, 86% found once; its top ten account for 25% to 30%. The material sequenced was peripheral blood. Every receptor here comes from a man aged 45-60 years with active or convalescent COVID-19.

This chain connects TRBV5-4 to TRBJ2-7, with 8 bases fitting TRBD1. The ends lost 2 bases at V and 6 bases at J; junction bases unmatched: 7. This CDR3 contains 14 residues. Germline CDR1 SGHNT, CDR2 YYREEE (reference sequence). In DNA form, the CDR3 reads TGTGCCAGCAGCTTCGGACAGGGCGGAGGCGAGCAGTACTTC. Translated: CASSFGQGGGEQYF.

This chain uses TRBV5-1 with TRBJ2-7; 9 nucleotides line up with TRBD1. From germline, CDR1 is SGHRS and CDR2 YFSETQ. The V segment lost 3 bases and the J segment 2 bases; nucleotides outside the gene matches: 6. This CDR3 contains 15 residues. DNA of the CDR3: TGCGCCAGCAGCTCCCGGACAGGGGTCCCCTACGAGCAGTACTTC. Its protein product is CASSSRTGVPYEQYF.

This sequence joins TRBV2 and TRBJ2-2; a weak D match, TRBD2 (5 bases). Germline CDR1 is SNHLY and CDR2 is FYNNEI. CDR3 length equals 14 residues. V lost 4 bases and J lost 4, with 10 bases in between. In DNA, the CDR3 is TGTGCCAGCAGTGTAAGGGAGCGCACCGGGGAGCTGTTTTTT. Translated, it gives CASSVRERTGELFF.

V is TRBV30 and J is TRBJ2-7; 9 bases are a match to TRBD1. V lost 0 bases to trimming and J lost 2 bases; unmatched junction nucleotides: 5. The CDR3 is made up of 15 amino acids. Germline CDR1 is GTSNPN and CDR2 is SVGIG (reference sequence). The CDR3 DNA sequence: TGTGCCTGGAGTGTACCGGGACAGGGAACCTACGAGCAGTACTTC. It codes for CAWSVPGQGTYEQYF.

The gene calls are TRBV19 and TRBJ2-5; 7 nucleotides align to TRBD2. V shed 5 bases, J shed 8 bases, and the junction held 5 bases outside the gene matches. The germline V gene encodes CDR1 LNHDA and CDR2 SQIVND (reference sequence). This CDR3 spans 12 amino acids. CDR3 residues: CASSVPGGTQYF. The DNA for the CDR3 is TGTGCCAGTAGTGTCCCGGGAGGAACCCAGTACTTC.

This chain links TRBV14 with TRBJ2-7; no firm D call. CDR3 length: 12 amino acids. V was trimmed by 3 bases and J by 9 bases, leaving 12 bases between them. Germline CDR1 SGHDN, CDR2 FVKESK. The CDR3 DNA reads TGTGCCAGCAGCCAGTCCGGAGAATGGCAGTACTTC. Encoded protein: CASSQSGEWQYF.

This chain links TRBV12-3 or TRBV12-4 with TRBJ2-5; TRBD1 matches at 8 bases. CDR3 length: 13 amino acids. V shed 5 bases, J shed 4 bases, and the junction held 3 bases outside the gene matches. The CDR3 loop is CASSARGPETQYF. CDR3 bases: TGTGCCAGCAGTGCCAGGGGGCCAGAGACCCAGTACTTC.

In this sample, this clone turned up once. The genes are TRBV20-1 and TRBJ2-1; tentative D call: TRBD1 (6 bases). The CDR3 consists of 11 residues. The germline CDR1 and CDR2 sequences are DFQATT and SNEGSKA (reference sequence). V was clipped by 2 bases and J by 13 bases, with 12 bases between them. For the CDR3, the DNA is TGCAGTGCTAGATTAGGACAGCGTCAGTTCTTC. This translates into CSARLGQRQFF.

The chain is built from TRBV27 and TRBJ2-5, with D perhaps matching TRBD2 (6 bases). Germline CDR1 and CDR2: MNHEY and SMNVEV (reference sequence). The V gene lost 6 bases and the J gene lost 4 bases, with 21 bases spanning the gap. The CDR3 is 16 amino acids. CDR3: CASSLGGAGTGETQYF. In DNA form, the CDR3 reads TGTGCCAGCAGCCTCGGAGGGGCAGGAACGGGAGAGACCCAGTACTTC.

The table lists this clone with a count of one. The chain uses TRBV11-2 and TRBJ1-2; D gene uncertain. Trimming removed 1 base at V and 2 bases at J, with 11 bases between. Germline loops: CDR1 SGHAT, CDR2 FQNNGV. CDR3 length: 15 amino acids. CDR3 in amino acids: CASSLASGSNYGYTF. As DNA, the CDR3 is TGTGCCAGCAGCTTAGCAAGCGGTTCCAACTATGGCTACACCTTC.

The rearrangement joins TRBV2 to TRBJ1-5; 8 nucleotides agree with TRBD1. From germline, CDR1 is SNHLY and CDR2 FYNNEI. Unmatched junction bases numbered 10, after V lost 7 bases and J lost 5 bases. The CDR3 spans 15 residues. CDR3 nucleotide sequence: TGTGCCAGCAAGGGGGTGACAGGGGCGGATCAGCCCCAGCATTTT. It specifies CASKGVTGADQPQHF. The whole variable domain, filled in from reference TRBV2 and TRBJ1-5, reads EPEVTQTPSHQVTQMGQEVILRCVPISNHLYFYWYRQILGQKVEFLVSFYNNEISEKSEIFDDQFSVERPDGSNFTLKIRSTKLEDSAMYFCASKGVTGADQPQHFGDGTRLSIL.

J is TRBJ1-5 and V is TRBV6-6; 8 positions match TRBD1. The germline gives CDR1 MNHNY, CDR2 SVGAGI (reference sequence). V lost 5 bases and J lost 3; bases outside the gene matches: 12. The CDR3 is made up of 17 amino acids. The CDR3 loop is CASSPKAGTGFNQPQHF. The CDR3 region has the DNA TGTGCCAGCAGTCCCAAAGCCGGGACAGGCTTCAATCAGCCCCAGCATTTT.

This clone has just one count. This rearrangement joins TRBV5-1 to TRBJ2-5; 9 bases match TRBD2. The CDR3 sequence is 15 residues long. Germline-derived CDR1 and CDR2 are SGHRS and YFSETQ. V lost 0 bases to trimming and J lost 4 bases; unmatched junction nucleotides: 4. In nucleotides, the CDR3 is TGCGCCAGCAGCTTGGCCTTGCGGGAGGGAGAGACCCAGTACTTC. Amino acid sequence: CASSLALREGETQYF.

The rearrangement uses TRBV2 and TRBJ2-5; 8 bases are a match to TRBD2. Germline-derived CDR1 and CDR2 are SNHLY and FYNNEI. With V trimmed by 4 bases and J by 1 base, 5 bases remained unmatched. The CDR3 has 15 amino acids. CDR3 sequence: CASSAQTSGQETQYF. The CDR3, as DNA: TGTGCCAGCAGTGCCCAAACTAGCGGCCAAGAGACCCAGTACTTC.

The rearrangement uses TRBV5-4 and TRBJ2-7, with TRBD2 matching 12 bases. Losses at the gene ends were 3 bases for V and 3 bases for J; bases not matched to a gene: 10. Germline CDR1 reads SGHNT; CDR2 reads YYREEE (reference sequence). There are 17 residues in the CDR3. The CDR3 protein is CASSSSPTSGRHYEQYF. The CDR3 DNA reads as TGTGCCAGCAGCTCCTCCCCGACTAGCGGGAGACACTACGAGCAGTACTTC.